These T cell receptor beta chains were read from a single sample in a study of cytomegalovirus exposure and HLA in healthy donors. Using immunoSEQ multiplex PCR, the repertoire was profiled, and TCRdb retains in-frame clones only, with some absent. The top ten hold approximately 2.5% of the sample, which has roughly 130,000 clones, 80% to 90% seen once. The source material was PBMCs. The source of these receptors is a man aged 50-59 years in good health and CMV-seronegative. CDR3s include the opening cysteine and the closing phenylalanine or tryptophan. D genes are given only for firm matches. Only part of the rows carry a size: once, few, many, or a class if the clone is expanded.

>-|TRBJ2-5|TRBV6-1|-
CASSPGMETQYF
TGTGCCAGCAGTCCGGGGATGGAGACCCAGTACTTC
>once|TRBJ1-1|TRBV29-1|-
CSVVKSDREAFF
TGCAGCGTTGTAAAGTCTGACAGGGAAGCTTTCTTT
>-|TRBJ1-5|TRBV19|TRBD1
CASKMRDRGNQPQHF
TGTGCCAGTAAAATGAGGGACAGGGGCAATCAGCCCCAGCATTTT
>few|TRBJ1-3|TRBV5-8|-
CASSLAGSGNTIYF
TGTGCCAGCAGCTTGGCAGGCTCTGGAAACACCATATATTTT
>-|TRBJ2-7|TRBV5-6|-
CASSSTGYLYEQYF
TGTGCCAGCAGCTCGACAGGTTACCTCTACGAGCAGTACTTC
>-|TRBJ2-5|TRBV25-1|-
CASSEVNRETQYF
TGTGCCAGCAGTGAAGTAAACAGGGAGACCCAGTACTTC
>-|TRBJ1-3|TRBV21-1|-
CASSPLLSDRDGGNTIYF
TGTGCCAGCAGCCCCCTTTTGTCGGACAGGGACGGTGGAAACACCATATATTTT
>-|TRBJ1-1|TRBV29-1|TRBD1
CSVETGVGTEAFF
TGCAGCGTTGAGACAGGGGTAGGCACTGAAGCTTTCTTT
>-|TRBJ2-5|TRBV12-5|-
CASGRQVQETQYF
TGTGCTAGTGGCAGACAGGTACAAGAGACCCAGTACTTC
>-|TRBJ2-7|TRBV5-6|-
CASSSDVPPAGSLSYEQYF
TGTGCCAGCAGCTCGGACGTCCCTCCGGCGGGGAGTTTGTCCTACGAGCAGTACTTC
>-|TRBJ1-6|TRBV5-1|-
CASSLEGVSNSPLHF
TGCGCCAGCAGCTTGGAAGGGGTGTCGAATTCACCCCTCCACTTT
>-|TRBJ1-2|TRBV19|TRBD1
CASSKGTGSKGYTF
TGTGCCAGTAGTAAAGGGACAGGGTCAAAAGGCTACACCTTC
>-|TRBJ1-1|TRBV18|-
CASSPRNRENTEAFF
TGTGCCAGCTCACCACGGAACAGGGAGAACACTGAAGCTTTCTTT
>-|TRBJ2-4|TRBV30|TRBD1
CAWSDPGTGRDIQYF
TGTGCCTGGAGTGACCCCGGGACAGGGAGGGACATTCAGTACTTC
>-|TRBJ2-3|TRBV5-1|-
CASSPGGHRDTQYF
TGCGCCAGCAGCCCCGGGGGTCACAGAGATACGCAGTATTTT
>-|TRBJ2-5|TRBV2|-
CASSEGPSQETQYF
TGTGCCAGCAGTGAAGGGCCTTCCCAAGAGACCCAGTACTTC
>-|TRBJ2-3|TRBV15|TRBD1
CATSQSGQGNQPQYF
TGTGCCACCAGCCAGTCCGGACAGGGCAATCAGCCCCAGTATTTT
>-|TRBJ2-1|TRBV6-5|-
CASSFRTGYNEQFF
TGTGCCAGCAGCTTCCGTACAGGGTACAATGAGCAGTTCTTC
>few|TRBJ2-3|TRBV2|TRBD2
CASSSRASGGTDTQYF
TGTGCCAGCAGTTCCAGAGCTAGCGGGGGCACAGATACGCAGTATTTT
>-|TRBJ1-6|TRBV5-1|-
CASSFGTGGSYNSPLHF
TGCGCCAGCAGCTTCGGGACTGGGGGCTCCTATAATTCACCCCTCCACTTT
>-|TRBJ1-4|TRBV30|-
CAWSVPGSGNEKLFF
TGTGCCTGGAGTGTACCAGGGTCGGGCAATGAAAAACTGTTTTTT
>once|TRBJ2-6|TRBV7-9|TRBD1
CASSTGESGANVLTF
TGTGCCAGCAGCACAGGGGAGTCCGGGGCCAACGTCCTGACTTTC
>-|TRBJ2-7|TRBV28|-
CASSLRTNRGYPIYEQYF
TGTGCCAGCAGTTTACGTACGAACAGAGGGTACCCTATCTACGAGCAGTACTTC
>-|TRBJ2-1|TRBV20-1|-
CSAPTGAEQFF
TGCAGTGCCCCGACTGGAGCTGAGCAGTTCTTC
>-|TRBJ1-4|TRBV27|-
CASSPTTGLREKLFF
TGTGCCAGCAGTCCCACAACAGGACTACGTGAAAAACTGTTTTTT
>-|TRBJ2-1|TRBV2|TRBD1
CASSTDRYNEQFF
TGTGCCAGCAGTACGGACAGGTACAATGAGCAGTTCTTC
>-|TRBJ1-2|TRBV6-1|TRBD1
CASSARGTGAYGYTF
TGTGCCAGCAGTGCACGAGGGACAGGGGCGTATGGCTACACCTTC
>-|TRBJ1-1|TRBV7-2|-
CASSVGLLNTEAFF
TGTGCCAGCAGCGTTGGGCTACTGAACACTGAAGCTTTCTTT
>-|TRBJ2-3|TRBV10-3|-
CAISESADTQYF
TGTGCCATCAGTGAGTCCGCAGATACGCAGTATTTT
>-|TRBJ1-4|TRBV30|TRBD1
CAWSLGTGKEKLFF
TGTGCCTGGAGCCTCGGGACAGGGAAAGAAAAACTGTTTTTT
>-|TRBJ2-5|TRBV4-2|TRBD2
CASSRGLAGVFQETQYF
TGTGCCAGCAGCCGAGGACTAGCGGGGGTCTTCCAAGAGACCCAGTACTTC
>-|TRBJ2-5|TRBV29-1|TRBD2
CSAAGLAFGETQYF
TGCAGCGCGGCGGGACTAGCATTTGGGGAGACCCAGTACTTC
>-|TRBJ1-2|TRBV7-3|-
CASSSQRAFGYTF
TGTGCCAGCAGCTCCCAGCGGGCCTTTGGCTACACCTTC
>-|TRBJ1-1|TRBV2|-
CASRHPWNTEAFF
TGTGCCAGCAGACATCCGTGGAACACTGAAGCTTTCTTT
>-|TRBJ1-2|TRBV6-5|-
CASSSGHFYGYTF
TGTGCCAGCAGTTCAGGACACTTCTATGGCTACACCTTC
>-|TRBJ2-2|TRBV6-5|-
CASSYSGVAGELFF
TGTGCCAGCAGTTACTCGGGAGTTGCCGGGGAGCTGTTTTTT
>-|TRBJ2-2|TRBV13|TRBD2
CASSSHIGLAGMNTGELFF
TGTGCCAGCAGCTCACACATAGGACTAGCGGGAATGAACACCGGGGAGCTGTTTTTT
>-|TRBJ2-3|TRBV7-3|-
CASSHGQTGDTQYF
TGTGCCAGCAGCCATGGCCAAACCGGGGATACGCAGTATTTT
>few|TRBJ2-2|TRBV6-6|TRBD2
CASSALLAGNTGELFF
TGTGCCAGCAGCGCCCTACTAGCGGGGAACACCGGGGAGCTGTTTTTT
>-|TRBJ2-5|TRBV18|-
CASSPRSPMETQYF
TGTGCCAGCTCACCAAGAAGCCCGATGGAGACCCAGTACTTC
>-|TRBJ2-3|TRBV6-4|TRBD2
CASSVQGGGSTDTQYF
TGTGCCAGCAGTGTTCAGGGCGGGGGGTCCACAGATACGCAGTATTTT
>-|TRBJ2-7|TRBV27|TRBD1
CASKGTAGGSYEQYF
TGTGCCAGCAAGGGCACGGCAGGGGGTTCCTACGAGCAGTACTTC
>-|TRBJ1-1|TRBV7-9|-
CASSLWGEVTEAFF
TGTGCCAGCAGCTTATGGGGGGAGGTCACTGAAGCTTTCTTT